This TCR beta chain was captured by sequencing in a study of blood T cell repertoires in COVID-19. Study information: Italy, Spain and the United States were the sources of the convalescent and acute COVID-19 samples. From T cells, B-cell-depleted T cells, or PBMCs came the material, which was cDNA or gDNA.

Clones were read by immunoSEQ multiplex PCR, and TCRdb kept only the in-frame ones, dropping some. Among 200,000 to 250,000 clones listed, approximately 83% were seen once. Germline CDR1 is SGHAT and CDR2 is FQNNGV. CDR3 length equals 16 residues. V trimming: 5 bases; J trimming: 2 bases; junction bases outside the gene matches: 6. Participants came from 24 US areas, aged roughly 18 to 95 years. Participant-reported clinical history was the basis for cohort assignment. The genes are TRBV11-2 and TRBJ2-2, with 9 bases aligning to TRBD1. This receptor was obtained from a woman aged 40 to 55 with acute COVID-19. The specimen was PBMCs or T cells enriched from blood (not recorded which). The CDR3 loop reads CASSHRGLVNTGELFF. The CDR3 nucleotides read TGTGCCAGCAGCCACAGGGGGCTAGTAAACACCGGGGAGCTGTTTTTT.